Reported below is one T cell receptor beta chain. The data were obtained in a study of blood T cell repertoires in COVID-19. Overall study context: Donors in the United States, Italy and Spain gave samples during acute or convalescent COVID-19.

With 0 bases clipped from V and 4 bases from J, the junction kept 7 bases outside the gene matches. The CDR3 contains 18 residues. Germline V gives CDR1 SGDLS, CDR2 YYNGEE. Study processing details: Reference gene primer amplification yielded estimated nucleated cell counts. Repertoires were generated with immunoSEQ multiplex PCR, while TCRdb's copy carries only in-frame clones and drops some. The V and J calls and clone size come from that table; D and trimming were worked out from the DNA. The profile shows around 260,000 clones, around 86% of them singletons. The chain combines TRBV9 with TRBJ2-1; 13 nucleotides match TRBD2. The receptor was derived from a man aged 40-49 years who had recovered from COVID-19. Specimen: peripheral blood. The CDR3 is CASSVGGRLAGGYNEQFF. The CDR3 nucleotides read TGTGCCAGCAGCGTAGGGGGGAGACTAGCGGGAGGTTACAATGAGCAGTTCTTC.